The clone carrying this TCR beta chain was counted once. The antigen remains undetermined. The data were taken from a study of T cell responses to AZD1222 COVID-19 vaccine. Study results and limitations: Vaccination with two AZD1222 doses was followed by a rise in Spike-specific TCR breadth and depth. Most donors were white British, females outnumbered males, and clonal diversity was possibly underestimated. Recipients of AZD1222 seropositive at baseline numbered only 5 to 7. Nearly half of spike-specific TCRs reportedly target variant regions that are unmutated in the B.1.351 and B.1.1.7 variants.

The method was immunoSEQ multiplex PCR; TCRdb's version includes in-frame clones alone and lacks a portion of them. Found here are about 110,000 clones, 80% to 95% of them singletons; the top ten hold 7.8%. The V and J ends lost 8 bases and 1 base respectively, with 20 bases between them. Germline V CDR1 and CDR2: LNHDA, SQIVND (reference sequence). The CDR3 has 16 residues. Sequenced material: peripheral blood, taken on day 0 of AZD1222 vaccination. This TCR derives from an adult in good health. V usage is TRBV19 and J usage is TRBJ1-1; D is possibly TRBD1 (5 bases). The CDR3 protein is CASSVSPDRKNTEAFF. CDR3 nucleotide sequence: TGTGCCAGTTCAGTATCCCCTGACAGAAAGAACACTGAAGCTTTCTTT.